A selection of T cell receptor beta chains follows, all from one sample in a study of cytomegalovirus exposure and HLA in healthy donors. Clones were read by immunoSEQ multiplex PCR, and TCRdb kept only the in-frame ones, dropping some. The repertoire holds 110,000 or so clones, with less than 70% as singletons. Sequences were obtained from PBMCs. The source is a woman between 65 and 79 years old in good health and CMV-seropositive. Both conserved end residues are part of each CDR3. The D gene is left open where the match is weak. Part of the rows lack a size; the others show once, few, many or a class for expanded clones.

D gene: NA; clone size: NA; CDR3 length: 16; V gene: TRBV5-6; J gene: TRBJ1-5; CDR3 DNA: TGTGCCAGCACCTCCTTTGGTTACAATAGCAATCAGCCCCAGCATTTT; CDR3 protein: CASTSFGYNSNQPQHF
D gene: NA; clone size: NA; CDR3 length: 15; V gene: TRBV12-5; J gene: TRBJ2-2; CDR3 DNA: TGTGCTAGTGGTCTAGGATTCGGGAACACCGGGGAGCTGTTTTTT; CDR3 protein: CASGLGFGNTGELFF
D gene: NA; clone size: NA; CDR3 length: 13; V gene: TRBV6-5; J gene: TRBJ2-7; CDR3 DNA: TGTGCCAGCAGTTACTCGAGCAGGTCCGAGCAGTACTTC; CDR3 protein: CASSYSSRSEQYF
D gene: TRBD1; clone size: NA; CDR3 length: 16; V gene: TRBV4-2; J gene: TRBJ2-7; CDR3 DNA: TGTGCCAGCAGCCAAACCCGGGACAGTTCCTTCTACGAGCAGTACTTC; CDR3 protein: CASSQTRDSSFYEQYF
D gene: NA; clone size: NA; CDR3 length: 16; V gene: TRBV6-5; J gene: TRBJ2-5; CDR3 DNA: TGTGCCAGCAGTTACGGTGCGGGGGCCTCTCGAATGGCCCAGTACTTC; CDR3 protein: CASSYGAGASRMAQYF
D gene: NA; clone size: NA; CDR3 length: 16; V gene: TRBV7-9; J gene: TRBJ1-5; CDR3 DNA: TGTGCCAGCAGCATAGGGTCAGGGATGATCAATCAGCCCCAGCATTTT; CDR3 protein: CASSIGSGMINQPQHF
D gene: NA; clone size: NA; CDR3 length: 15; V gene: TRBV7-2; J gene: TRBJ2-2; CDR3 DNA: TGTGCCAGCAGCTTAGTTGAGGGGGTATCCGGGGAGCTGTTTTTT; CDR3 protein: CASSLVEGVSGELFF
D gene: TRBD1; clone size: NA; CDR3 length: 16; V gene: TRBV2; J gene: TRBJ1-2; CDR3 DNA: TGTGCCAGCAGAGAGGACAGGGGCCTAGCTAACTATGGCTACACCTTC; CDR3 protein: CASREDRGLANYGYTF
D gene: NA; clone size: NA; CDR3 length: 17; V gene: TRBV4-2; J gene: TRBJ2-3; CDR3 DNA: TGTGCCAGCAGCCAAGGAAACGGCGGGGACCGCACAGATACGCAGTATTTT; CDR3 protein: CASSQGNGGDRTDTQYF
D gene: NA; clone size: NA; CDR3 length: 12; V gene: TRBV5-5; J gene: TRBJ1-1; CDR3 DNA: TGTGCCAGCAGCCATTATCAGGGTGAAGCTTTCTTT; CDR3 protein: CASSHYQGEAFF
D gene: NA; clone size: few; CDR3 length: 15; V gene: TRBV2; J gene: TRBJ2-2; CDR3 DNA: TGTGCCAGCAGGTTCGCCGCGGCGAACACCGGGGAGCTGTTTTTT; CDR3 protein: CASRFAAANTGELFF
D gene: TRBD1; clone size: NA; CDR3 length: 13; V gene: TRBV10-3; J gene: TRBJ1-4; CDR3 DNA: TGTGCCATCAGGGGACAGTGGGGTGAAAAACTGTTTTTT; CDR3 protein: CAIRGQWGEKLFF
D gene: TRBD1; clone size: NA; CDR3 length: 15; V gene: TRBV2; J gene: TRBJ1-2; CDR3 DNA: TGTGCCAGCAGTCCCCGACAGGGGGCCGACTATGGCTACACCTTC; CDR3 protein: CASSPRQGADYGYTF
D gene: TRBD1; clone size: NA; CDR3 length: 16; V gene: TRBV19; J gene: TRBJ1-3; CDR3 DNA: TGTGCCAGTAGTACACGACAGGGGACCTCTGGAAACACCATATATTTT; CDR3 protein: CASSTRQGTSGNTIYF